The rows below give T cell receptor beta chains drawn from one sample of a study of T cell responses to AZD1222 COVID-19 vaccine. Repertoires were generated with immunoSEQ multiplex PCR, while TCRdb's copy carries only in-frame clones and drops some. The sample has approximately 65,000 clones, 80% to 85% seen once; the top ten hold 9.5% to 13%. Material: peripheral blood, obtained on day 0 of AZD1222 vaccination. The receptors here all came from an adult in good health. CDR3s include the opening cysteine and the closing phenylalanine or tryptophan. D genes are given only for firm matches. The size field is filled for only some rows; it gives once, few, many or a size class.

TRBJ2-4	.	.	TRBV2	CASMRTVGSGKNIQYF	TGTGCCAGCATGCGGACAGTGGGGTCGGGCAAAAACATTCAGTACTTC
TRBJ2-2	TRBD1	.	TRBV6-5	CASKPTGVSGELFF	TGTGCCAGCAAACCCACAGGGGTTTCCGGGGAGCTGTTTTTT
TRBJ1-6	.	.	TRBV18	CASSRGTRASNSPLHF	TGTGCCAGCTCAAGGGGGACGCGGGCTAGCAATTCACCCCTCCACTTT
TRBJ2-3	TRBD1	.	TRBV6-5	CASSSTGGGIDTQYF	TGTGCCAGCAGTTCGACAGGGGGAGGGATAGATACGCAGTATTTT
TRBJ1-5	TRBD1	.	TRBV20-1	CGASRQGYSNQPQHF	TGCGGTGCTAGTAGACAGGGCTATAGCAATCAGCCCCAGCATTTT
TRBJ2-5	.	.	TRBV27	CASSSGPYRGGETQYF	TGTGCCAGCAGTTCCGGGCCTTACCGGGGAGGAGAGACCCAGTACTTC
TRBJ2-7	TRBD1	.	TRBV4-3	CASSQYRGSYEQYF	TGCGCCAGCAGCCAATACAGGGGAAGCTACGAGCAGTACTTC
TRBJ1-5	TRBD1	.	TRBV5-1	CASSPGTGYGQPQHF	TGCGCCAGCAGCCCTGGGACAGGGTACGGTCAGCCCCAGCATTTT
TRBJ1-1	.	once	TRBV9	CASSSGPAAGPTRNTEAFF	TGTGCCAGCAGCTCAGGCCCCGCGGCAGGACCAACCCGAAACACTGAAGCTTTCTTT
TRBJ2-3	.	.	TRBV18	CASTISGSTDTQYF	TGTGCCAGTACCATTTCAGGGAGCACAGATACGCAGTATTTT
TRBJ2-1	TRBD2	.	TRBV28	CASSWRGGAIFDEQFF	TGTGCCAGCAGTTGGCGGGGGGGGGCCATATTCGATGAGCAGTTCTTC
TRBJ1-5	.	.	TRBV10-2	CASSDFKDVGPQHF	TGCGCCAGCAGCGATTTTAAGGACGTCGGACCCCAGCATTTT
TRBJ1-6	TRBD1	.	TRBV12-3/TRBV12-4	CASIGQGGSPLHF	TGTGCCAGCATCGGACAGGGAGGATCACCCCTCCACTTT
TRBJ2-1	.	.	TRBV27	CASSFGTSSYNEQFF	TGTGCCAGCAGTTTCGGGACAAGCTCCTACAATGAGCAGTTCTTC
TRBJ1-1	.	.	TRBV6-6	CASSYLAEAFF	TGTGCCAGCAGTTACCTCGCTGAAGCTTTCTTT
TRBJ2-5	.	.	TRBV5-4	CASSSILETQYF	TGTGCCAGCAGCTCCATACTAGAGACCCAGTACTTC
TRBJ2-3	TRBD1	.	TRBV11-3	CASSLDSGGRTDTQYF	TGTGCCAGCAGCTTAGACTCAGGGGGCCGCACAGATACGCAGTATTTT
TRBJ2-1	TRBD1	.	TRBV4-3	CASSQYPGQGIYNEQFF	TGCGCCAGCAGCCAATATCCGGGACAGGGGATATACAATGAGCAGTTCTTC
TRBJ2-1	TRBD2	.	TRBV6-1	CASSAAGASYNEQFF	TGTGCCAGCAGTGCAGCGGGAGCCTCCTACAATGAGCAGTTCTTC
TRBJ1-6	.	.	TRBV10-2	CASRGRQDNSPLHF	TGCGCCAGCAGGGGCCGACAAGATAATTCACCCCTCCACTTT
TRBJ2-1	TRBD2	.	TRBV6-4	CASSDRFSSGSSGGQLF	TGTGCCAGCAGTGACCGATTTTCATCTGGGTCTAGCGGGGGGCAACTCTTC
TRBJ2-5	TRBD2	.	TRBV19	CASRLAGEETQYF	TGTGCCAGTCGACTAGCGGGGGAAGAGACCCAGTACTTC
TRBJ2-1	TRBD2	few	TRBV6-2/TRBV6-3	CASSYEAGSYNEQFF	TGTGCCAGCAGTTACGAAGCGGGGTCTTACAATGAGCAGTTCTTC
TRBJ2-5	.	few	TRBV7-2	CASSRGLQETQYF	TGTGCCAGCAGCCGAGGACTACAAGAGACCCAGTACTTC
TRBJ2-3	TRBD1	.	TRBV9	CASSPRQGATLDTQYF	TGTGCCAGCAGCCCACGACAGGGGGCGACCTTAGATACGCAGTATTTT
TRBJ2-5	.	.	TRBV6-5	CASTMGEIRYF	TGTGCCAGCACCATGGGGGAGATTAGGTACTTC
TRBJ2-1	.	few	TRBV6-2/TRBV6-3	CASSPPGVEFSNEQFF	TGTGCCAGCAGTCCACCAGGGGTTGAGTTTAGCAATGAGCAGTTCTTC
TRBJ1-2	.	few	TRBV27	CASSLWGGGYGYTF	TGTGCCAGCAGTTTATGGGGGGGCGGCTATGGCTACACCTTC
TRBJ1-5	.	.	TRBV28	CALREGGGNQPQHF	TGTGCCCTCAGGGAGGGAGGGGGCAATCAGCCCCAGCATTTT
TRBJ1-6	TRBD1	.	TRBV7-9	CASTTDLDRLSPLHF	TGTGCCAGCACTACCGACCTGGACAGGCTATCACCCCTCCACTTT
TRBJ2-1	TRBD2	.	TRBV6-2/TRBV6-3	CASSYSRGASYNEQFF	TGTGCCAGCAGTTACTCGCGGGGGGCGTCCTACAATGAGCAGTTCTTC
TRBJ1-1	.	.	TRBV21-1	CASSKKGPGTGPGRNTEAFF	TGTGCCAGCAGCAAGAAAGGGCCAGGGACAGGGCCCGGGAGGAACACTGAAGCTTTCTTT
TRBJ1-4	TRBD1	.	TRBV19	CASSTSLTGDNEKLFF	TGTGCCAGTAGTACGAGTCTGACAGGGGATAATGAAAAACTGTTTTTT
TRBJ1-5	TRBD1	once	TRBV7-2	CASSSRQGAAQPQHF	TGTGCCAGCAGCTCGAGACAGGGGGCTGCTCAGCCCCAGCATTTT
TRBJ2-2	.	.	TRBV5-1	CASSLALVGGGELFF	TGCGCCAGCAGCTTGGCACTCGTGGGGGGCGGGGAGCTGTTTTTT
TRBJ1-4	.	few	TRBV5-1	CASSLGDF	TGCGCCAGCAGCTTGGGGGATTTT
TRBJ1-2	.	.	TRBV4-1	CASSHVGRVGYGYTF	TGCGCCAGCAGCCATGTTGGCAGGGTCGGCTATGGCTACACCTTC
TRBJ2-5	TRBD2	.	TRBV5-1	CASSLAGAETQYF	TGCGCCAGCAGCTTAGCGGGGGCAGAGACCCAGTACTTC
TRBJ2-2	.	.	TRBV5-1	CASSLSSGPYNTGELFF	TGCGCCAGCAGCTTGTCTTCAGGGCCATACAACACCGGGGAGCTGTTTTTT
TRBJ1-4	.	many	TRBV7-9	CASSPGGGTNEKLFF	TGTGCCAGCAGCCCTGGGGGGGGAACTAATGAAAAACTGTTTTTT